The clone carrying this T cell receptor (beta chain) has a single count. As yet, its antigen is unknown. V dropped 7 bases and J dropped 4 bases, with 10 bases sitting between them. The CDR3 is 12 amino acids. Looked up from germline, CDR1 is SNHLY and CDR2 is FYNNEI. ViraFEST used viral peptide pools to expand antigen-specific CD4+ T cells before sequencing. Culturing for about 9 days preceded CD4+ T cell isolation. None of these healthy vaccinees had been infected with SARS-CoV-2 before vaccination. The data were taken from a study of vaccination effects on CD4 cells after COVID-19. Here immunoSEQ multiplex PCR was the method, and the copy in TCRdb shows in-frame clones only, minus some. In the table there are some 52,000 clones, roughly 79% of which are singletons.

The sample here was CD4+ T cells from PBMCs cultured with HCoV-OC43 spike peptides, taken before COVID-19 vaccination. Subset noted: HCoV-OC43 spike overlapping peptide pool stimulation. The clonotype comes from a human donor who received a COVID-19 vaccine. The chain couples TRBV2 to TRBJ2-5; D perhaps matches TRBD1 (6 bases). The CDR3 DNA sequence: TGTGCCAGCATCGGACAGTCAGAGACCCAGTACTTC. Translating it yields CASIGQSETQYF.